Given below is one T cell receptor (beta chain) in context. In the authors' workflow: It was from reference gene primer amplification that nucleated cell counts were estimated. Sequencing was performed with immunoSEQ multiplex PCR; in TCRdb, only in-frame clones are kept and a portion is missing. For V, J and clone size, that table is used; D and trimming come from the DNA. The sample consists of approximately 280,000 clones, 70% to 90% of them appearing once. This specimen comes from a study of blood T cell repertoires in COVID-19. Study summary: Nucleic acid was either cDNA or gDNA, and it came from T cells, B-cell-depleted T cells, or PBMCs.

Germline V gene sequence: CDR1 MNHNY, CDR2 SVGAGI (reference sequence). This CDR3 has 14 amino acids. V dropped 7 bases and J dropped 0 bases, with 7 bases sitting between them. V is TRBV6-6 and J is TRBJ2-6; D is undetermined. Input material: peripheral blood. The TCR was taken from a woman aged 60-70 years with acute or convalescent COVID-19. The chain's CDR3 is CASTDNSGANVLTF. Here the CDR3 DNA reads TGTGCCAGCACCGACAACTCTGGGGCCAACGTCCTGACTTTC.